Included here is one TCR beta chain sequence, with context. The antigen is undetermined. The data originate from a study of vaccination and CD4 T cells after COVID-19. About the research overall: The study collected post-vaccine samples a median 72 days after dose two, with a range of 14 to 241. As control conditions, cultures were given either a CEFX pool serving as positive control, an HIV-1 Nef pool, or no peptide at all.

Sequence data for DNA of cultured CD4+ T cells were generated by the Oncomine TCR Beta short-read assay. TCRdb analysed the PCR reads with MiXCR anew, one entry per CDR3 protein. Of 2,500 to 3,500 distinct CDR3 sequences listed, roughly 84% are singletons. V was trimmed by 2 bases and J by 0 bases, leaving 17 bases between them. This CDR3 has 18 residues. Germline V gene sequence: CDR1 MNHNS, CDR2 SASEGT. The treatment denotes: approximately 10-day PBMC culture with coronavirus spike peptide pools or control peptides (ViraFEST assay). Half the medium was replaced with fresh IL-2 medium on days 3 and 7.

This clonotype was sampled from a human donor who had recovered from COVID-19. J is TRBJ1-5 and V is TRBV6-1, with D unresolved. Sequenced input: CD4+ T cells from blood, cultured in vitro. In DNA, the CDR3 is TGTGCCAGCAGTGAACCCGCCCGCCTGACGTATAGCAATCAGCCCCAGCATTTT. This gives the protein CASSEPARLTYSNQPQHF.